This TCR beta chain comes out of a study of T cells after yellow fever vaccination. Turning to the study itself: Low-cell-number fractions underwent preparation using SMART-Seq v4 Ultra Low Input. General study points: Post-booster repertoires again held most primary-vaccination clones (roughly 96% CD4, 75% to 90% CD8). Relatively few clonotypes were ones that appeared in both CD4 and CD8 compartments.

This clonotype was picked up a small number of times. Antigen unknown. TCR cDNA, made by 5'RACE template switching, carried an added universal primer site and UMIs. A single record per CDR3 protein comes from TCRdb applying MiXCR to the 5' RACE reads. The repertoire holds hundreds of thousands of distinct CDR3 sequences, with around an eighth as singletons. The sequencing used PBMCs, collected on the day of the yellow fever booster vaccination. This receptor was identified in a young man who received the YFV17D yellow fever vaccine.

The CDR3 coding sequence is TGCAGTGCTGTTTTGGGGGGGGCTCGCTACGAGCAGTACTTC. This translates into CSAVLGGARYEQYF. The chain combines TRBV20-1 with TRBJ2-7; possibly TRBD2 for D (7 bases). Trimming left V 5 bases short and J 3 bases short, with 17 bases between. This CDR3 has 14 amino acids. Germline V gene lookup returns CDR1 DFQATT and CDR2 SNEGSKA (reference sequence).